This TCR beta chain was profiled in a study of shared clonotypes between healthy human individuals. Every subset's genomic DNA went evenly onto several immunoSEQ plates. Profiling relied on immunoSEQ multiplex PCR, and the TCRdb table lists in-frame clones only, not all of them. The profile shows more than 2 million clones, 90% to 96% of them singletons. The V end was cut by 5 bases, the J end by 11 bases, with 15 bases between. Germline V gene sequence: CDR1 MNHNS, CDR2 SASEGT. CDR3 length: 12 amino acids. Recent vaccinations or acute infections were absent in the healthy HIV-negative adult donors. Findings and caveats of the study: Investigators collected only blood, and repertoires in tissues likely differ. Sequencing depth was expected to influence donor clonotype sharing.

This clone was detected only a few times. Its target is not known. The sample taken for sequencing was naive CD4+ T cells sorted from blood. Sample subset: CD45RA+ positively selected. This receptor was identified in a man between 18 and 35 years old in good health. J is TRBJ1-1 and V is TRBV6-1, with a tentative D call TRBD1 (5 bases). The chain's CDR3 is CASSRQGSSAFF. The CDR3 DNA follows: TGTGCCAGCAGTCGGCAGGGCTCATCGGCTTTCTTT.